Here is one TCR beta chain with its context. Its antigen remains unknown. V lost 7 bases, J lost 0 bases, and 16 bases lay in between. CDR3 length: 16 amino acids. The germline V gene has CDR1 LNHDA and CDR2 SQIVND (reference sequence). The record originates from a study of cytotoxic CD8 clonotypes in ibrutinib-treated CLL. Study information: The patients, under 13 relapsed/refractory and fewer than 16 treatment-naive, included fewer than 18 who were IGHV unmutated.

Study-wide results and limits: Public clonotypes proved infrequent, and on treatment they shrank or remained steady. Investigators sampled sustained-remission and progressing patients at differing times.

Depths of 1 in 200,000 to 1 in 1 million T cells were the sequencing target. Libraries were prepared by immunoSEQ multiplex PCR; TCRdb keeps only in-frame clonotypes and omits some of them. The data hold some 63,000 clones, with approximately 90% observed a single time. The receptor comes from a human donor with chronic lymphocytic leukemia. This chain joins TRBV19 and TRBJ1-5; the D gene is possibly TRBD1 (6 bases). Sequenced here: PBMCs, sampled after 12 months of ibrutinib treatment. DNA for the CDR3: TGTGCCAGTACCCAAAAGGGGACATATAGCAATCAGCCCCAGCATTTT. It encodes CASTQKGTYSNQPQHF.